This is a list of T cell receptor beta chains from one sample in a study of blood T cell repertoires in COVID-19. Produced via immunoSEQ multiplex PCR; TCRdb's table is partial and in-frame only. The repertoire consists of 150,000 to 200,000 clones, with 88% occurring once and the leading ten covering more than 25%. The sample comprised peripheral blood. The receptors were sampled from a man aged 55 to 70 with acute or convalescent COVID-19. Both conserved end residues are part of each CDR3. The order of the fields is clone size, D gene, J gene, V gene, CDR3 DNA, CDR3 protein. A D gene is named only where the DNA matches it firmly. Not every row has a clone size; where given, it reads once, few, many or a size class.

.,.,TRBJ2-3,TRBV29-1,TGCAGCGCCGGACAGCGCTCTAGCACAGATACGCAGTATTTT,CSAGQRSSTDTQYF
.,TRBD1,TRBJ1-2,TRBV6-5,TGTGCCAGCACCGCAGGGGGCAGGAACTATGGCTACACCTTC,CASTAGGRNYGYTF
once,.,TRBJ1-5,TRBV12-5,TGTGCTAGTGGGGCAGGGCAAACCAATCAGCCCCAGCATTTT,CASGAGQTNQPQHF
.,TRBD1,TRBJ1-2,TRBV27,TGTGCCAGCAGTCCTAGAAGACAGGGTGCTAACTATGGCTACACCTTC,CASSPRRQGANYGYTF
.,.,TRBJ1-1,TRBV5-1,TGCGCCAGCAGCTTTGGATCGGGAGAAGAAGCTTTCTTT,CASSFGSGEEAFF
.,.,TRBJ1-5,TRBV27,TGTGCCAGCAGTTTACTAGCGGGAAGCAATCAGCCCCAGCATTTT,CASSLLAGSNQPQHF
.,.,TRBJ1-2,TRBV19,TGTGCCAGTAGCGACAGCTATGGCTACACCTTC,CASSDSYGYTF
.,.,TRBJ2-2,TRBV24-1,TGTGCCACCAGCCCTGGAGGGAATATAGCCGGGGAGCTGTTTTTT,CATSPGGNIAGELFF
.,.,TRBJ2-2,TRBV7-9,TGTGCCAGCAGCTTAAGGGCCCGACCACAGGGAGAGGAGCTGTTTTTT,CASSLRARPQGEELFF
.,.,TRBJ2-5,TRBV6-6,TGTGCCAGCAGTCGCCAAGAGGCCCAGTACTTC,CASSRQEAQYF
once,.,TRBJ2-2,TRBV2,TGTGCCAGCTCCCAGTTGAGGGCCGGCACCGGGGAGCTGTTTTTT,CASSQLRAGTGELFF
once,.,TRBJ2-1,TRBV6-5,TGTGCCAGCAGTTACGGACGAGCAGGGCCCAGGGAGCAGTTCTTC,CASSYGRAGPREQFF
.,TRBD1,TRBJ2-2,TRBV6-5,TGTGCCAGCAGCCGGGGACAGAAGAACACCGGGGAGCTGTTTTTT,CASSRGQKNTGELFF
.,.,TRBJ1-2,TRBV5-1,TGCGCCAGCAGCCTCGGGTCCGGCTACACCTTC,CASSLGSGYTF
.,TRBD1,TRBJ1-1,TRBV19,TGTGCCAGTAGTCCGACAGGGCTAACTGAAGCTTTCTTT,CASSPTGLTEAFF
.,.,TRBJ2-3,TRBV5-1,TGCGCCAGCAGCCCGGACAGAAGCACAGATACGCAGTATTTT,CASSPDRSTDTQYF
once,.,TRBJ1-1,TRBV19,TGTGCCAGTAGTACCCCTCCCGGACAGATGAACACTGAAGCTTTCTTT,CASSTPPGQMNTEAFF
.,.,TRBJ2-2,TRBV7-3,TGTGCCAGCAGCTGGCTCCCGTCCGGGGAGCTGTTTTTT,CASSWLPSGELFF
.,TRBD1,TRBJ1-5,TRBV6-5,TGTGCCAGCAGTCAGGGGGCAGGTCAGCCCCAGCATTTT,CASSQGAGQPQHF
.,.,TRBJ1-5,TRBV24-1,TGTGCCACCAGTGATTTGACGGGTCAGCCCCAGCATTTT,CATSDLTGQPQHF